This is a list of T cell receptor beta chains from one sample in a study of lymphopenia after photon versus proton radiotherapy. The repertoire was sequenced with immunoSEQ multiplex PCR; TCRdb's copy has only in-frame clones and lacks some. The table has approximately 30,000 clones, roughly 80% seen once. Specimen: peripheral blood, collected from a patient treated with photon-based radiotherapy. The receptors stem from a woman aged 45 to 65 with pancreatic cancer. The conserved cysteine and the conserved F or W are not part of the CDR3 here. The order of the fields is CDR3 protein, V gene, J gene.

ASSLTGAEQY,TRBV11-2,TRBJ2-7
AHGGDNSYNEQF,TRBV30,TRBJ2-1
ASSLVVRDRVMNTEAF,TRBV5-5,TRBJ1-1
ASSLGDNDYEQY,TRBV13,TRBJ2-7
ASSQAQWQPQH,TRBV4-3,TRBJ1-5
SVDRAGIGGYT,TRBV29-1,TRBJ1-2
ASSLAGLQGGGELF,TRBV5-1,TRBJ2-2
ASSVSGKENEQY,TRBV9,TRBJ2-7
ASSLTTVSSTDTQY,TRBV9,TRBJ2-3
ASSRGSTHSYEQY,TRBV7-2,TRBJ2-7